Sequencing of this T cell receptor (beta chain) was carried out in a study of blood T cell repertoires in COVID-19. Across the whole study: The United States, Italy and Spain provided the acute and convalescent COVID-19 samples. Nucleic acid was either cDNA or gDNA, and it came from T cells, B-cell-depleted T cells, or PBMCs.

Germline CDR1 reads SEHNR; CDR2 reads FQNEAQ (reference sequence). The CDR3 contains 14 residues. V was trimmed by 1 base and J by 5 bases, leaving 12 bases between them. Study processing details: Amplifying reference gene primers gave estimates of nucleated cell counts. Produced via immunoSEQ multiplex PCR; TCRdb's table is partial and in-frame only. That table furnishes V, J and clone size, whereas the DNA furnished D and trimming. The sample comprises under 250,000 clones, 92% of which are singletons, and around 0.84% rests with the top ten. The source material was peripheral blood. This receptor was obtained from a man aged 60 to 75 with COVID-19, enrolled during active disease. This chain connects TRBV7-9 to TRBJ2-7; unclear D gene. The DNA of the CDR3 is TGTGCCAGCAGCTTAGTATCAGGATTGGACGAGCAGTACTTC. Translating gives CASSLVSGLDEQYF. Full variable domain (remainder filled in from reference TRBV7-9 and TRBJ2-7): DTGVSQNPRHKITKRGQNVTFRCDPISEHNRLYWYRQTLGQGPEFLTYFQNEAQLEKSRLLSDRFSAERPKGSFSTLEIQRTEQGDSAMYLCASSLVSGLDEQYFGPGTRLTVT.